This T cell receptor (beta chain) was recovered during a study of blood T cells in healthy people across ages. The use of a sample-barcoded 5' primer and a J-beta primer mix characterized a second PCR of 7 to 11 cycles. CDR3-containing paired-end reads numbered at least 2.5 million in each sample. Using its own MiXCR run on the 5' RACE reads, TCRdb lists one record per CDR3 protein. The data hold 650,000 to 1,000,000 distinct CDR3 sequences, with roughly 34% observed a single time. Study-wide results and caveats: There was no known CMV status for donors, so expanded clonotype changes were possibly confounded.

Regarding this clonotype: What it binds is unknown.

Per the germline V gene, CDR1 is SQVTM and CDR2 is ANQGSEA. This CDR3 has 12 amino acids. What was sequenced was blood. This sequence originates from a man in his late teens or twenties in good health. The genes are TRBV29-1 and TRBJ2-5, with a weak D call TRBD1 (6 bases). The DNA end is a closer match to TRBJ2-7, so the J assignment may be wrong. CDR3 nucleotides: TGCAGCGTTGATTCGAGCAGGGGCGAGCAGTACTTC. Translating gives CSVDSSRGEQYF.